These 19 T cell receptor beta chains originate from one sample sequenced in a study of breast tumors, draining lymph nodes, adjacent tissues. Samples came from axillary lymph nodes draining the breast cancer. From the multiplex PCR reads, TCRdb called clonotypes with MiXCR, one entry per CDR3 protein. This table holds over 150,000 distinct CDR3 sequences, approximately 33% found once. The sequenced sample was axillary lymph node tissue. All receptors derive from a female donor with breast cancer. Some clones in this sample may be carry-over from other donors' samples.

This clonotype has at least ten counts. The rearrangement uses TRBV7-2 and TRBJ2-7, with 7 bases lining up with TRBD2. Unmatched junction bases numbered 16, after V lost 0 bases and J lost 2 bases. This CDR3 has 19 residues. The germline V gene encodes CDR1 SGHTA and CDR2 FQGNSA. As DNA, the CDR3 is TGTGCCAGCAGCTTAGCGGGGCACGGGAGAACGGGAGGTCCCTACGAGCAGTACTTC. Amino acid sequence: CASSLAGHGRTGGPYEQYF. Using reference TRBV7-2 and TRBJ2-7 for the parts outside the CDR3, the full variable domain is GAGVSQSPSNKVTEKGKDVELRCDPISGHTALYWYRQSLGQGLEFLIYFQGNSAPDKSGLPSDRFSAERTGGSVSTLTIQRTQQEDSAVYLCASSLAGHGRTGGPYEQYFGPGTRLTVT.

This clonotype appeared many times. This chain joins TRBV13 and TRBJ2-5, with 9 bases that match TRBD2. The CDR3 runs to 15 residues. Germline V lookup: CDR1 PRHDT, CDR2 FYEKMQ (reference sequence). Trimming took 3 bases from V and 0 from J; bases not matched to a gene: 2. CDR3 nucleotides: TGTGCCAGCAGCTTCAGCGGGGGGCACCAAGAGACCCAGTACTTC. Protein: CASSFSGGHQETQYF.

Regarding this clonotype: A much larger clone lies one base from this, so it may be a read error. This chain links TRBV11-2 with TRBJ2-2; no firm D call. The CDR3 extends over 18 amino acids. V was pared by 0 bases and J by 3 bases, with 17 bases between. The germline CDR1 and CDR2 sequences are SGHAT and FQNNGV. The CDR3 is CASSLDWLGPEDTGELFF. DNA for the CDR3: TGTGCCAGCAGCTTAGATTGGTTAGGGCCTGAGGACACCGGGGAGCTGTTTTTT.

This clonotype has ten or more counts. DNA of the CDR3: TGTGCCACCAGCAGAGTTGTGACTACCGACGGTGAGCAGTTCTTC. Translation gives CATSRVVTTDGEQFF. The V gene is TRBV15, the J gene TRBJ2-1; D might be TRBD2 (5 bases). Germline V CDR1 and CDR2: LNHNV, YYDKDF (reference sequence). The length of the CDR3 is 15 residues. Trimming left V 1 base short and J 9 bases short, with 16 bases between. Using reference TRBV15 and TRBJ2-1 for the parts outside the CDR3, the full variable domain is DAMVIQNPRYQVTQFGKPVTLSCSQTLNHNVMYWYQQKSSQAPKLLFHYYDKDFNNEADTPDNFQSRRPNTSFCFLDIRSPGLGDTAMYLCATSRVVTTDGEQFFGPGTRLTVL.

This chain joins TRBV12-3 or TRBV12-4 and TRBJ2-3; D perhaps matches TRBD2 (5 bases). The CDR3 has 13 residues. V shed 6 bases and J shed 6 bases, with 13 bases lying between them. This CDR3 reads CASSRAWEDTQYF. The CDR3 DNA is TGTGCCAGCAGCCGGGCTTGGGAGGATACGCAGTATTTT.

This clonotype was detected ten times or more. The rearrangement joins TRBV7-2 to TRBJ1-2; 9 bases are shared with TRBD1. The germline CDR1 and CDR2 sequences are SGHTA and FQGNSA. The CDR3 sequence is 13 residues long. V was clipped by 4 bases and J by 8 bases; unmatched bases: 5. The CDR3 DNA is TGTGCCAGCAGCTACGGGACAGGGTTCGGCTACACCTTC. Translated, it gives CASSYGTGFGYTF.

The gene calls are TRBV20-1 and TRBJ2-3; TRBD2 matches 10 bases. V lost 7 bases to trimming and J lost 5 bases; unmatched junction nucleotides: 6. This CDR3 comprises 13 residues. In germline, CDR1 is DFQATT, CDR2 SNEGSKA (reference sequence). The CDR3 DNA reads TGCAGTGTTTTCAGCGGGGGGGAAGATACGCAGTATTTT. Translating it yields CSVFSGGEDTQYF.

This clonotype occurred many times. The genes are TRBV7-2 and TRBJ2-5, with a tentative D call TRBD2 (7 bases). V gave up 1 base and J gave up 4 bases, with 10 bases separating them. Germline CDR1 is SGHTA and CDR2 is FQGNSA. CDR3 length equals 14 residues. In DNA, the CDR3 is TGTGCCAGCAGCTTAGGGGGGGGCGCAGAGACCCAGTACTTC. The encoded protein is CASSLGGGAETQYF.

This clonotype has at least ten counts. The chain employs TRBV20-1 and TRBJ2-1; D could derive from TRBD1 or TRBD2 (5 bases each). There are 14 residues in the CDR3. Trimming shortened V by 5 bases and J by 0 bases, and 11 bases separated the two germline ends. The V gene's germline CDR1 is DFQATT and CDR2 SNEGSKA (reference sequence). For the CDR3, the DNA is TGCAGTGCTGGGACCCCTAGCTCCTACAATGAGCAGTTCTTC. Residues: CSAGTPSSYNEQFF.

The chain has TRBV29-1 and TRBJ2-5, with TRBD2 matching 13 bases. Germline V gene sequence: CDR1 SQVTM, CDR2 ANQGSEA. The CDR3 is made up of 15 amino acids. Trimming took 3 bases from V and 5 from J; bases not matched to a gene: 6. The CDR3 region is CSVEEGLAGRETQYF. In DNA form, the CDR3 reads TGCAGCGTTGAGGAGGGACTAGCGGGACGGGAGACCCAGTACTTC.

This clonotype was counted at least ten times. The gene calls are TRBV19 and TRBJ2-3, with 8 bases fitting TRBD2. The V gene's germline CDR1 is LNHDA and CDR2 SQIVND (reference sequence). The CDR3 spans 14 residues. V trimming: 1 base; J trimming: 3 bases; junction bases outside the gene matches: 0. The CDR3 DNA reads TGTGCCAGTAGTATAGCGGGAGGGACAGATACGCAGTATTTT. It specifies CASSIAGGTDTQYF.

The V call is TRBV7-9, the J call TRBJ1-2, with D uncertain. The CDR3 runs 12 residues. Germline lookup yields CDR1 SEHNR and CDR2 FQNEAQ (reference sequence). Trimming removed 6 bases from V and 4 bases from J, with 9 bases in between. CDR3 in amino acids: CASRGKSYGYTF. Written as DNA, the CDR3 is TGTGCCAGCAGGGGGAAAAGCTATGGCTACACCTTC.

This clonotype came up many times. The J gene is TRBJ1-5, the V gene TRBV6-2 or TRBV6-3; D is unresolved. The CDR3 runs to 14 residues. CDR1 and CDR2 from the germline V gene are MNHEY and SVGEGT. The germline V and J ends were trimmed by 5 bases and 4 bases, with 12 bases remaining between them. The DNA for the CDR3 is TGTGCCAGCAGTCGCCACAGCGAGAATCAGCCCCAGCATTTT. It codes for CASSRHSENQPQHF.

This clonotype was seen at least ten times. This chain links TRBV10-2 with TRBJ1-6; D gene unclear. Trimming took off 7 bases at V and 8 bases at J, with 15 bases between the two ends. In germline, CDR1 is WSHSY, CDR2 SAAADI. This CDR3 contains 14 residues. The CDR3 region is CASKEHWADSPLHF. For the CDR3, the DNA is TGCGCCAGCAAAGAGCATTGGGCCGATTCACCCCTCCACTTT.

This rearrangement joins TRBV7-2 to TRBJ2-3; 13 nucleotides line up with TRBD2. V was clipped by 3 bases and J by 14 bases; unmatched bases: 5. The CDR3 covers 13 residues. Per the germline V gene, CDR1 is SGHTA and CDR2 is FQGNSA. CDR3 DNA: TGTGCCAGCAGCTTCCGACTAGCGGGAGGTGTGTATTTT. Residues: CASSFRLAGGVYF. The whole variable domain, filled in from reference TRBV7-2 and TRBJ2-3, reads GAGVSQSPSNKVTEKGKDVELRCDPISGHTALYWYRQSLGQGLEFLIYFQGNSAPDKSGLPSDRFSAERTGGSVSTLTIQRTQQEDSAVYLCASSFRLAGGVYFGPGTRLTVL.

In its sample, this clonotype was seen many times. The V gene is TRBV10-3, the J gene TRBJ2-1, with D possibly TRBD2 on 6 matching bases. V was cut by 1 base and J by 8 bases, with 9 bases left in between. There are 13 residues in the CDR3. Germline V CDR1 and CDR2: ENHRY, SYGVKD. CDR3: CAISEFGGHEQFF. The CDR3, as DNA: TGTGCCATCAGTGAGTTCGGGGGACATGAGCAGTTCTTC.

This clonotype showed up many times. This chain uses TRBV7-2 with TRBJ2-7, with 7 nucleotides matching TRBD1. CDR3 length equals 12 residues. CDR1 is SGHTA and CDR2 is FQGNSA in the germline V gene. With 5 bases clipped from V and 12 bases from J, the junction kept 10 bases outside the gene matches. The CDR3 loop reads CASSTYRGTPYF. In nucleotides, the CDR3 is TGTGCCAGCAGCACGTACAGGGGTACCCCGTACTTC.

As concerns this clonotype: A much larger clone lies a single base off, so this may be a read error. The rearrangement uses TRBV5-1 and TRBJ2-1, with unresolved D. The CDR3 has 12 amino acids. CDR1 is SGHRS, CDR2 YFSETQ, per germline. DNA of the CDR3: TGCGCCAGCAGCTTTCATGGCGATGAGCACTTCTTC. Translated: CASSFHGDEHFF.

The CDR3 reads CASSFTSSSSYEQYF. The DNA of the CDR3 is TGCGCCAGCAGCTTCACTAGCAGTAGCTCCTACGAGCAGTACTTC. The chain has TRBV5-1 and TRBJ2-7; perhaps TRBD2 as D (6 bases). Trimming cost V 2 bases and J 0 bases, with 12 bases left between them. There are 15 residues in the CDR3. Germline V gene lookup returns CDR1 SGHRS and CDR2 YFSETQ.